This T cell receptor beta chain was captured by sequencing in a study of CD8 T cells in Susac syndrome. Findings of the study overall: It was acknowledged by the study that relatively few individuals were included in its TCR sequencing and HLA analysis.

The germline V gene encodes CDR1 SGHDN and CDR2 FVKESK. The CDR3 spans 16 residues. V dropped 4 bases and J dropped 1 base, with 14 bases sitting between them. Sequencing of TCR beta was undertaken in CD8+ and CD4+ T cells derived from blood. Negative isolation was applied to CD8+ and CD4+ T cells, and FACS enrichment was applied to TEMRA cells. Roughly 0.45 to 1 ug RNA was reverse transcribed with random hexamers. Multiplex immunoSEQ PCR targeted 54 Vbeta and 13 Jbeta TCR beta segments. One entry per CDR3 protein results from TCRdb running MiXCR on the immunoSEQ multiplex PCR reads. Here the sample spans approximately 110,000 distinct CDR3 sequences, around 95% being singletons. There are a few counts of this clonotype. What it recognizes is unknown.

The clonotype originates from a human donor in good health. Sample: CD4+ T cells from PBMCs. This chain connects TRBV14 to TRBJ2-1; D is tentatively TRBD1 or TRBD2 (5 bases each). The CDR3 reads CASSPYGAQSYNEQFF. CDR3 bases: TGTGCCAGCAGCCCCTACGGGGCCCAGTCCTACAATGAGCAGTTCTTC.